This T cell receptor (beta chain) was sequenced during a study of persistence of HIV-infected CD4 T cells. The study's findings and limits: Compared with CD3/CD28-stimulated cells, CMV- and Gag-responding cells showed lower TCRbeta richness.

Between the trimmed V and J ends, which lost 0 bases and 0 bases, there was a span of 5 bases. Per germline, CDR1 SEHNR and CDR2 FQNEAQ (reference sequence). The CDR3 is 14 residues long. Sequencing used immunoSEQ version 4 in survey mode. The method was immunoSEQ multiplex PCR; TCRdb's version includes in-frame clones alone and lacks a portion of them. This table holds about 25,000 clones, under 80% found once. An overlapping HIV-1 Gag peptide pool stimulated these cells at 0.95 to 1 ug/peptide/mL. Sorting of responding CD4+ T cells relied on upregulated CD40 ligand together with CD69. Inclusion required CMV-positive serology and CD4+ counts above 400 cells/uL. Notes on this clone: The antigen is unknown.

The sample consisted of CD4+ T cells sorted from PBMCs after approximately 19-hour stimulation, taken from a patient who received antiretroviral therapy. The origin of this receptor is an adult man with HIV who was CMV-seropositive. This chain joins TRBV7-9 and TRBJ1-2; D is ambiguous. The CDR3 DNA reads TGTGCCAGCAGCTTAGCCCAAGCTAACTATGGCTACACCTTC. Residues: CASSLAQANYGYTF.